The clone carrying this T cell receptor beta chain was seen a handful of times. The antigen is unknown. The data were obtained in a study of T-cell memory formation after mild COVID-19. Using constant-segment primers, 5'RACE produced TCR alpha and TCR beta cDNA libraries carrying sample barcodes and UMIs. Each CDR3 protein is one row after TCRdb ran MiXCR on the 5' RACE reads. This table holds 260,000 or so distinct CDR3 sequences, roughly a sixth found once. The CDR3 is 13 residues long. The ends lost 6 bases at V and 7 bases at J; junction bases unmatched: 7. Germline V gene lookup returns CDR1 LNHDA and CDR2 SQIVND (reference sequence). Overall study results and limits: Contracting CD4+ clones sat mainly in CM and EM; CD8+ in EMRA.

The J gene is TRBJ1-2, the V gene TRBV19; 8 nucleotides agree with TRBD1. The receptor was derived from a man between 18 and 35 years old who had mild COVID-19 (a few samples of this study predate the infection). Cell type and time point are not known. The sample consisted of PBMCs or a T cell subset sorted from them (not recorded which). CDR3 nucleotide sequence: TGTGCCAGTAGAGTGACACAGGGGGGTGGCTACACCTTC. As protein: CASRVTQGGGYTF.